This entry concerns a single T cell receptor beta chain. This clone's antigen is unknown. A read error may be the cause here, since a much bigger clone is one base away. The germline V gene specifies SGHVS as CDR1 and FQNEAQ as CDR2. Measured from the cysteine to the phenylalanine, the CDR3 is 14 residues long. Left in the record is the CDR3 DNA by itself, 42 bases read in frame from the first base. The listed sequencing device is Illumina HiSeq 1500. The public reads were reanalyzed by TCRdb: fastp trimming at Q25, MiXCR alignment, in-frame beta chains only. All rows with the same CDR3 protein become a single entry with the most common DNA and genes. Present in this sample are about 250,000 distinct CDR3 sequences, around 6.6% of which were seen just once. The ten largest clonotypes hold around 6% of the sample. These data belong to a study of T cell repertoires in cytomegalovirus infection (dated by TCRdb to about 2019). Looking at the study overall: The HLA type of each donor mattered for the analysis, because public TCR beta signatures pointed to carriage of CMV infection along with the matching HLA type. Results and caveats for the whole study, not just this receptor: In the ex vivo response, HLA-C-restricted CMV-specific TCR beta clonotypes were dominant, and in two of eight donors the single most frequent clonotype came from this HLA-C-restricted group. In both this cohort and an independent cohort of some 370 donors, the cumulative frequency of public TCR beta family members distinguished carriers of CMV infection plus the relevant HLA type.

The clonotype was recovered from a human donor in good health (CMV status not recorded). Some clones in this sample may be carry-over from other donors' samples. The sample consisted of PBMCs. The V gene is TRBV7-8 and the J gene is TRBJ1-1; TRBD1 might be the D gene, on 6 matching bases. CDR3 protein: CASGLVFKGAEAFF. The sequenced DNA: TGTGCCAGCGGCTTAGTATTCAAGGGGGCTGAAGCTTTCTTT.